The clone carrying this T cell receptor beta chain turned up a few times. Its antigen is currently unknown. Construction of the TCRbeta library involved unique molecular identifiers. Each CDR3 protein gets one entry after TCRdb re-called the PCR reads with MiXCR. The sample yields 140,000 or so distinct CDR3 sequences, 8% to 10% seen once. The sample comes from a study of T-cell reconstitution after alpha-beta-depleted transplantation in children. Study results and limitations: High day-60 TCRbeta diversity in some patients came from surviving recipient T cells and thymic progenitors.

The sample was PBMCs, mostly from graft donor cells, taken 180 days after TCRalphabeta/CD19-depleted stem cell transplant. This TCR was sampled from a female patient aged 2-15 years who had a stem cell transplant for congenital amegakaryocytic thrombocytopenia, so the T cells may come from the graft donor.

DNA for the CDR3: TGTGCCAGCAGTGACGGTAGCCGAGCCACAGATACGCAGTATTTT. Its translation is CASSDGSRATDTQYF. The chain combines TRBV6-1 with TRBJ2-3, with D hard to call. Germline CDR1 reads MNHNS; CDR2 reads SASEGT. The CDR3 runs to 15 residues. V dropped 3 bases and J dropped 2 bases, with 12 bases sitting between them.